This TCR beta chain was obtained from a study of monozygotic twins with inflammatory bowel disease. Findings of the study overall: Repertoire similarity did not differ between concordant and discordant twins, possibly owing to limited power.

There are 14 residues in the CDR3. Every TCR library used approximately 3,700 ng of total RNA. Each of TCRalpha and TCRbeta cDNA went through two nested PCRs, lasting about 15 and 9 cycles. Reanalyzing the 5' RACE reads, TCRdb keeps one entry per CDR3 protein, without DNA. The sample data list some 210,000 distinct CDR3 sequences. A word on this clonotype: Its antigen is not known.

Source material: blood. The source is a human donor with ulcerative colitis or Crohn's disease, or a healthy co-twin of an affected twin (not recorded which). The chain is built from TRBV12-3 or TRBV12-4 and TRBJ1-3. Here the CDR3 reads CASSSQGSGNTIYF.